This TCR beta chain emerged from a study of blood T cell repertoires in COVID-19. All enrollees were about 18 to 100 years old and from 24 US areas. Germline-derived CDR1 and CDR2 are LGHNA and YSLEER. V lost 0 bases and J 0 bases, leaving 8 bases between the germline ends. There are 16 residues in the CDR3. In the study's own analysis: Reference gene primer amplification yielded estimated nucleated cell counts. TCRdb keeps only in-frame clones here, not all; method: immunoSEQ multiplex PCR. D and trimming were read from the DNA, whereas the V and J calls and clone size are those reported in that table. The sample contains roughly 320,000 clones, 85% to 95% of which appear only once.

Sequenced input: PBMCs or T cells enriched from blood (not recorded which). The source is a woman aged 30 to 39 who had been exposed to COVID-19. This rearrangement joins TRBV4-3 to TRBJ1-4; unclear D gene. In DNA, the CDR3 is TGCGCCAGCAGCCAAGATTCTACGGCAACTAATGAAAAACTGTTTTTT. Translating gives CASSQDSTATNEKLFF.